This TCR beta chain came from a study of T cell responses to AZD1222 COVID-19 vaccine. Sequenced by immunoSEQ multiplex PCR; TCRdb stores in-frame clones only, minus some. This sample has roughly 92,000 clones, with 85% to 90% found just once. Germline values: CDR1 SGHNT, CDR2 YYREEE (reference sequence). The CDR3 is 15 amino acids. With V trimmed by 1 base and J by 3 bases, 5 bases remained unmatched. The V gene is TRBV5-4, the J gene TRBJ2-7, with TRBD2 matching over 9 bases. The receptor comes from an adult who received the AZD1222 COVID-19 vaccine. This specimen was peripheral blood, taken 28 days after the second AZD1222 dose. CDR3 sequence (DNA): TGTGCCAGCAGCTTGAAGTCGCGGGGGGGCTACGAGCAGTACTTC. Encoded protein: CASSLKSRGGYEQYF.